The entry that follows covers one T cell receptor beta chain sequence. Trimming took 4 bases from V and 4 from J; bases not matched to a gene: 4. Germline V lookup: CDR1 MNHEY, CDR2 SVGAGI. The CDR3 runs 15 residues. This sample was taken from a study of CD8 T cells in Susac syndrome. High-throughput TCR beta sequencing covered peripheral CD8+ and CD4+ T cells. Definite or probable Susac syndrome was diagnosed using recently defined diagnostic criteria. Random hexamers primed reverse transcription of about 0.45 to 1 ug RNA. immunoSEQ multiplex PCR amplified TCR beta CDR3 across 54 Vbeta, 13 Jbeta. Using its own MiXCR run on the immunoSEQ multiplex PCR reads, TCRdb lists one record per CDR3 protein. The sample consists of roughly 190,000 distinct CDR3 sequences, 90% to 95% of them appearing once.

This clonotype was obtained from a human donor with Susac syndrome. This chain connects TRBV6-5 to TRBJ2-5; 12 bases match TRBD2. The specimen sequenced was CD4+ T cells from PBMCs. CDR3 coding DNA: TGTGCCAGCAGTTCACTAGCGGGAGGAGGAGAGACCCAGTACTTC. As protein: CASSSLAGGGETQYF.